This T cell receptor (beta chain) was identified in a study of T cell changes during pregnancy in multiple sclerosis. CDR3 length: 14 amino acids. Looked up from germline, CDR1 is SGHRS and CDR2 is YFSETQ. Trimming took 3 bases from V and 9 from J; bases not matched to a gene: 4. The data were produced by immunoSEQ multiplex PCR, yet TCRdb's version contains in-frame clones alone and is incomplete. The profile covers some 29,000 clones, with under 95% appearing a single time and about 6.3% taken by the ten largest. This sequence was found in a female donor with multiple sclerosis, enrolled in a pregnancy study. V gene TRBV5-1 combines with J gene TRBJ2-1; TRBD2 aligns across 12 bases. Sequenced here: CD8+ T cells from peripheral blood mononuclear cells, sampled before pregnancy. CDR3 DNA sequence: TGCGCCAGCAGCTCGACTAGCGGGAGTATTGAGCAGTTCTTC. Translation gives CASSSTSGSIEQFF.